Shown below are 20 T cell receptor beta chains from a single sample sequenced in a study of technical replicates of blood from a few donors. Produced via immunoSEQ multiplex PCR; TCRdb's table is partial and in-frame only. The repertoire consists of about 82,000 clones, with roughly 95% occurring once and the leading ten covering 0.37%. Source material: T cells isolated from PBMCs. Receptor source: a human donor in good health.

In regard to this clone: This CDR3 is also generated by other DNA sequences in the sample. CDR3 DNA sequence: TGTGCCAGCAGTTTATCGAGGTCCTACGAGCAGTACTTC. Amino acid sequence: CASSLSRSYEQYF. This chain connects TRBV27 to TRBJ2-7, with unresolved D. V lost 0 bases and J lost 1, with 4 bases in between. This CDR3 region has 13 residues. The V gene's germline CDR1 is MNHEY and CDR2 SMNVEV (reference sequence).

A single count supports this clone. CDR3 sequence (DNA): TGCAGCGTTGAAGGGGCCACAGATACGCAGTATTTT. It is translated as CSVEGATDTQYF. The V call is TRBV29-1, the J call TRBJ2-3; D is undetermined. Germline CDR1 and CDR2: SQVTM and ANQGSEA. V was trimmed by 1 base and J by 2 bases, leaving 4 bases between them. CDR3 length: 12 amino acids.

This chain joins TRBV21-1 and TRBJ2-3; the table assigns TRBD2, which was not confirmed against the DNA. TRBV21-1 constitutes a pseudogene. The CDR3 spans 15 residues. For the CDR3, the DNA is TGTGCCAGCAGCTCCCGGGACTCGATTTCGGGGGAGCAGTATTTT. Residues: CASSSRDSISGEQYF.

The CDR3 sequence is CASTLTDGGYGYTF. CDR3 nucleotide sequence: TGTGCCAGCACACTAACCGACGGGGGCTATGGCTACACCTTC. The chain has TRBV7-2 and TRBJ1-2, with D possibly being TRBD1 (5 bases). The germline V and J ends were trimmed by 7 bases and 4 bases, with 16 bases remaining between them. The CDR3 is made up of 14 amino acids. Germline V gives CDR1 SGHTA, CDR2 FQGNSA.

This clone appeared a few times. CDR3 amino acids: CASSLLGDNEQFF. The CDR3 region has the DNA TGCGCCAGCAGCTTGCTCGGTGACAATGAGCAGTTCTTC. V gene TRBV5-1 combines with J gene TRBJ2-1, with D hard to call. The CDR3 is made up of 13 amino acids. The V gene lost 1 base and the J gene lost 5 bases, with 7 bases spanning the gap. Per germline, CDR1 SGHRS and CDR2 YFSETQ.

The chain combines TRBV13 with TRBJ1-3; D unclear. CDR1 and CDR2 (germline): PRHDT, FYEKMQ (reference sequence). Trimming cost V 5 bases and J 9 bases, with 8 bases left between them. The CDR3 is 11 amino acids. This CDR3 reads CASSTIGTIYF. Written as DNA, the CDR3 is TGTGCCAGCAGCACAATTGGCACCATATATTTT.

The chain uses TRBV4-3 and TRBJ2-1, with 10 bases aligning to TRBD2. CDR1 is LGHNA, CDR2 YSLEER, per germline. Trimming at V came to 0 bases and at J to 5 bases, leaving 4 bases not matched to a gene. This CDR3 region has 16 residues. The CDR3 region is CASSQETSGVNNEQFF. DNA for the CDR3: TGCGCCAGCAGCCAAGAAACTAGCGGGGTCAACAATGAGCAGTTCTTC.

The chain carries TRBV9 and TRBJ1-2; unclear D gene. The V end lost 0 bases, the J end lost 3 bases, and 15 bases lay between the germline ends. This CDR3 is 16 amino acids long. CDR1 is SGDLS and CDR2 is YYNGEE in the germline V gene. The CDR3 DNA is TGTGCCAGCAGCGTAGGGCCGGCGGGAGACGACTATGGCTACACCTTC. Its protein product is CASSVGPAGDDYGYTF. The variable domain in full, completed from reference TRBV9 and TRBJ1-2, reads DSGVTQTPKHLITATGQRVTLRCSPRSGDLSVYWYQQSLDQGLQFLIQYYNGEERAKGNILERFSAQQFPDLHSELNLSSLELGDSALYFCASSVGPAGDDYGYTFGSGTRLTVV.

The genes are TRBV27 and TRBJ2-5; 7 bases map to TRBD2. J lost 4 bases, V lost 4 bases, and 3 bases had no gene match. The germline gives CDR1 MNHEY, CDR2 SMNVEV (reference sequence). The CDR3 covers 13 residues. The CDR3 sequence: CASSSLAIETQYF. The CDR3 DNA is TGTGCCAGCAGTTCACTAGCGATAGAGACCCAGTACTTC.

CDR3 protein: CASSRSTGGETQYF. In DNA form, the CDR3 reads TGTGCCAGCAGCCGGAGTACAGGGGGAGAGACCCAGTACTTC. V usage is TRBV5-4 and J usage is TRBJ2-5, with 8 nucleotides matching TRBD1. Trimming at V came to 4 bases and at J to 4 bases, leaving 6 bases not matched to a gene. This CDR3 is 14 amino acids long. Germline lookup yields CDR1 SGHNT and CDR2 YYREEE (reference sequence).

CDR3 region: CSVDGSGYNEQFF. DNA of the CDR3: TGCAGCGTTGATGGTAGCGGGTACAATGAGCAGTTCTTC. The chain has TRBV29-1 and TRBJ2-1; 7 bases agree with TRBD2. J lost 4 bases, V lost 3 bases, and 3 bases had no gene match. Germline V gives CDR1 SQVTM, CDR2 ANQGSEA. The CDR3 is 13 residues long.

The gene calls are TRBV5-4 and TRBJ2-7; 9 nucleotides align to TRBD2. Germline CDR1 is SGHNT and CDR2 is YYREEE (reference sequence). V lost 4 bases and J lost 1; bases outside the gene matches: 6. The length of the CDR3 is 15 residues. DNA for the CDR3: TGTGCCAGCAGCCAGCCGACTAGCGGATCCTACGAGCAGTACTTC. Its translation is CASSQPTSGSYEQYF.

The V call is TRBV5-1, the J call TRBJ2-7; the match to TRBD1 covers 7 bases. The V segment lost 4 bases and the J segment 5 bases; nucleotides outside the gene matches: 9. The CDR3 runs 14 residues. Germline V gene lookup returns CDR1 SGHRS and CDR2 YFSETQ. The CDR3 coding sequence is TGCGCCAGCAGCCCGGGGACAGAGGGCAACGAGCAGTACTTC. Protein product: CASSPGTEGNEQYF.

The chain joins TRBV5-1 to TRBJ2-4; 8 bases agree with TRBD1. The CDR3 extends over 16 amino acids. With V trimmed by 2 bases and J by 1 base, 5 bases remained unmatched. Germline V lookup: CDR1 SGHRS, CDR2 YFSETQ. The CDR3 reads CASSFRRQGAKNIQYF. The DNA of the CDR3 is TGCGCCAGCAGCTTTAGGCGACAGGGGGCCAAAAACATTCAGTACTTC.

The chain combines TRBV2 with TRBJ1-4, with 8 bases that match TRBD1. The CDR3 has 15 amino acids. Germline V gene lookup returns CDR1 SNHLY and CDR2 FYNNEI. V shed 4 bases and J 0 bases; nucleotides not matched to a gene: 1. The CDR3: CASSGTGPTNEKLFF. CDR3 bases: TGTGCCAGCAGTGGGACAGGGCCAACTAATGAAAAACTGTTTTTT. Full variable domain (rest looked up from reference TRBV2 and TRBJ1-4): EPEVTQTPSHQVTQMGQEVILRCVPISNHLYFYWYRQILGQKVEFLVSFYNNEISEKSEIFDDQFSVERPDGSNFTLKIRSTKLEDSAMYFCASSGTGPTNEKLFFGSGTQLSVL.

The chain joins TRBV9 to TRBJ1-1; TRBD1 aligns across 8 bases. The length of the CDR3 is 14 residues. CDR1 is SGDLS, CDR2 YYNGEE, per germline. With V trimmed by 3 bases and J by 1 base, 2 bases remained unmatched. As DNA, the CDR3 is TGTGCCAGCAGCGCGGACAGGGCGAACACTGAAGCTTTCTTT. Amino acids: CASSADRANTEAFF.

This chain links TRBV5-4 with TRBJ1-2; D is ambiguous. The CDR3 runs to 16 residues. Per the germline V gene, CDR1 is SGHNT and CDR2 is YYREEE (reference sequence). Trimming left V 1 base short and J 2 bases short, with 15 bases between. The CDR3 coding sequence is TGTGCCAGCAGCTTGTTCTCTATCGCGGCCAACTATGGCTACACCTTC. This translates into CASSLFSIAANYGYTF.

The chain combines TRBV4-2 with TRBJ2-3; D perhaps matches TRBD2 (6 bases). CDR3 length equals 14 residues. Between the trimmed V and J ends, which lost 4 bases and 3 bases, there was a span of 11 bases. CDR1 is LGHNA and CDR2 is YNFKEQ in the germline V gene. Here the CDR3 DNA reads TGTGCCAGCAGCCCGGAGGGGAGTACAGATACGCAGTATTTT. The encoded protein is CASSPEGSTDTQYF.

CDR3 DNA sequence: TGCGCCAGCAGCCAAGATTTGGCTAGCGGGAATTACAATGAGCAGTTCTTC. This sequence encodes CASSQDLASGNYNEQFF. The chain is built from TRBV4-3 and TRBJ2-1; 9 nucleotides align to TRBD2. The CDR3 has 17 amino acids. Trimming cost V 0 bases and J 4 bases; bases outside gene matches: 7. Germline V gene sequence: CDR1 LGHNA, CDR2 YSLEER.

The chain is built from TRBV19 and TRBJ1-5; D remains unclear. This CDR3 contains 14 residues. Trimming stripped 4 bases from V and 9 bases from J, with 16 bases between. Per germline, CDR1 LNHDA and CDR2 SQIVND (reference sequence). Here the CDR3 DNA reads TGTGCCAGTAGTACTGGCAGCCAATCTAGGCCCCAGCATTTT. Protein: CASSTGSQSRPQHF.